This T cell receptor beta chain was sequenced during a study of shared clonotypes between healthy human individuals. Turning to the study itself: Three CD4 naive, three CD4 memory, two CD8 naive and one CD8 memory plate were used per donor.

TCRdb's table, derived via immunoSEQ multiplex PCR, lists solely in-frame clones and lacks some. The sample consists of over a million clones, roughly 95% of them appearing once. Whole-study findings and limits: Clonotype sharing across a few donors was observed for around 5% of naive CD4 clonotypes. Clonotype sharing levels among donors were expected to vary with sequencing depth. A generally larger estimated richness was seen in naive subsets than in memory subsets.

With regard to this clone: Its antigen is still unknown.

The CDR3 runs 15 residues. Germline CDR1 reads SGHDT; CDR2 reads YYEEEE. Trimming took off 1 base at V and 4 bases at J, with 15 bases between the two ends. This receptor was identified in a young man in good health. The genes are TRBV5-6 and TRBJ2-7; D call uncertain. The sample taken for sequencing was naive CD4+ T cells sorted from blood. Subset: CD45RA+ positively selected. The CDR3 DNA follows: TGTGCCAGCAGCTTGCGGGCGGTGAACTATTACGAGCAGTACTTC. Its protein product is CASSLRAVNYYEQYF.